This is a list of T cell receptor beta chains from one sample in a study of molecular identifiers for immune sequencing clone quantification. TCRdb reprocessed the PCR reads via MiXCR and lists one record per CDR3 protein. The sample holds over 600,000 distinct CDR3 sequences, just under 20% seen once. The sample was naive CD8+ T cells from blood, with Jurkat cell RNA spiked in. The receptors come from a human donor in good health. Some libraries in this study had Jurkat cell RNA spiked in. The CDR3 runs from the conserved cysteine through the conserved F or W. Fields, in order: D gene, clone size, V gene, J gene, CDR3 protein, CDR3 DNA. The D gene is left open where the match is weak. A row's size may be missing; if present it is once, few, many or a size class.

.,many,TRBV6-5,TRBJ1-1,CASSYSTGSNTEAFF,TGTGCCAGCAGTTACTCAACAGGGTCGAACACTGAAGCTTTCTTT
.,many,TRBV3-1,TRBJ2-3,CASSQDPSVDTQYF,TGTGCCAGCAGCCAAGACCCCTCCGTCGATACGCAGTATTTT
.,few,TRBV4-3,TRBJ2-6,CASSQINRAGGANVLTF,TGCGCCAGCAGCCAGATAAACAGGGCGGGAGGGGCCAACGTCCTGACTTTC
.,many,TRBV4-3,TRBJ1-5,CASSQSKYSNQPQHF,TGCGCCAGCAGCCAATCTAAGTATAGCAATCAGCCCCAGCATTTT
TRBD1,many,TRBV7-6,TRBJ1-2,CASSLAPLDRPEGYTF,TGTGCCAGCAGCTTAGCCCCCTTGGACAGGCCAGAAGGCTACACCTTC
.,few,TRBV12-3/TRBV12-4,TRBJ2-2,CASSLASKELFF,TGTGCCAGCAGTTTAGCTAGCAAGGAGCTGTTTTTT
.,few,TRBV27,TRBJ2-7,CASSLREGLAYEQYF,TGTGCCAGCAGTTTACGAGAGGGGTTAGCCTACGAGCAGTACTTC
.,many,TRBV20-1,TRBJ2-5,CSARVGLGQETQYF,TGCAGTGCTAGGGTAGGGTTGGGGCAAGAGACCCAGTACTTC
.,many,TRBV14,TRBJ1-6,CASSPGRQSSYNSPLHF,TGTGCCAGCAGCCCGGGACGGCAAAGCTCCTATAATTCACCCCTCCACTTT
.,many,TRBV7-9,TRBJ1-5,CASSSGEGVWPQHF,TGTGCCAGCAGCTCCGGGGAGGGTGTTTGGCCCCAGCATTTT
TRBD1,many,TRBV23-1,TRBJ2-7,CASRPRDRAEQYF,TGCGCCAGCAGGCCCCGGGACAGGGCCGAGCAGTACTTC
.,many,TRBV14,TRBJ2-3,CASSQGESTRTDTQYF,TGTGCCAGCAGCCAGGGTGAGTCCACCCGCACAGATACGCAGTATTTT
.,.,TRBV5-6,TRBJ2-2,CASSLDLGELFF,TGTGCCAGCAGCTTGGATCTTGGGGAGCTGTTTTTT
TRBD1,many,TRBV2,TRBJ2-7,CASSEGTGLMYEQYF,TGTGCCAGCAGTGAAGGGACAGGCTTAATGTACGAGCAGTACTTC